The 32 T cell receptor beta chains presented below share a single source sample, sequenced in a study of T cell responses to AZD1222 COVID-19 vaccine. Assay: immunoSEQ multiplex PCR; the TCRdb copy retains only in-frame clones and omits some. The sample lists around 180,000 clones; approximately 90% were seen once. Here the sequenced sample was peripheral blood, taken on day 0 of AZD1222 vaccination. The receptors originated from an adult in good health.

The chain joins TRBV19 to TRBJ2-5; D gene uncertain. V was cut by 0 bases and J by 2 bases, with 7 bases left in between. From germline, CDR1 is LNHDA and CDR2 SQIVND (reference sequence). The CDR3 is made up of 14 amino acids. The CDR3 DNA is TGTGCCAGTAGTATAGAAGGGTTTCAAGAGACCCAGTACTTC. It encodes CASSIEGFQETQYF.

The chain combines TRBV30 with TRBJ1-1, with D unclear. The CDR3 runs 13 residues. The V gene lost 4 bases and the J gene lost 1 base, with 10 bases spanning the gap. CDR1 is GTSNPN and CDR2 is SVGIG in the germline V gene (reference sequence). CDR3 region: CAWTISPNTEAFF. CDR3 in DNA: TGTGCCTGGACGATAAGCCCGAACACTGAAGCTTTCTTT.

The V gene is TRBV25-1, the J gene TRBJ2-2, with 8 bases matching TRBD2. CDR3 length: 16 residues. Per the germline V gene, CDR1 is MGHDK and CDR2 is SYGVNS. The V and J ends lost 2 bases and 6 bases, in that order; junction bases with no gene match: 8. The CDR3 protein is CASSETGGVAAGELFF. The DNA for the CDR3 is TGTGCCAGCAGTGAAACGGGAGGGGTAGCGGCCGGGGAGCTGTTTTTT.

This chain links TRBV10-1 with TRBJ1-2; TRBD1 matches at 7 bases. Germline assignment: CDR1 WNHNN and CDR2 SYGVQD (reference sequence). After removal of 2 bases from V and 8 bases from J, the junction contained 11 bases not matched to a gene. The CDR3 is made up of 15 amino acids. CDR3 sequence reads: CASSEPTDRLRGYTF. The CDR3 nucleotides read TGCGCCAGCAGTGAGCCAACGGACAGGTTGAGGGGCTACACCTTC.

The rearrangement joins TRBV7-3 to TRBJ2-5; 7 bases agree with TRBD1. The J segment lost 3 bases and the V segment lost 5 bases, leaving 3 bases of the junction unmatched. This CDR3 comprises 13 residues. In germline, CDR1 is SGHTA, CDR2 FQGTGA. CDR3 nucleotides: TGTGCCAGCAGCCTGGGACAGAAAGAGACCCAGTACTTC. Its protein is CASSLGQKETQYF.

The chain is built from TRBV9 and TRBJ1-1; D is unclear. Germline V gene lookup returns CDR1 SGDLS and CDR2 YYNGEE. The CDR3 spans 14 residues. V was cut by 3 bases and J by 0 bases, with 9 bases left in between. CDR3 nucleotide sequence: TGTGCCAGCAGCGCGGACTACTTGAACACTGAAGCTTTCTTT. Its protein product is CASSADYLNTEAFF.

This rearrangement joins TRBV4-2 to TRBJ2-1, with TRBD2 as a possible D gene (6 bases). Germline assignment: CDR1 LGHNA and CDR2 YNFKEQ. The CDR3 length is 14 residues. The germline V and J ends were trimmed by 4 bases and 4 bases, with 11 bases remaining between them. The CDR3: CASSRAGPYNEQFF. CDR3 coding DNA: TGTGCCAGCAGCCGGGCGGGACCATACAATGAGCAGTTCTTC.

There are a few counts of this clone. The V call is TRBV5-4, the J call TRBJ2-3; 9 bases fit TRBD2. This CDR3 region has 18 residues. Germline V gene lookup returns CDR1 SGHNT and CDR2 YYREEE (reference sequence). Germline trimming cut 0 bases from V and 3 bases from J; bases unmatched to any gene: 11. The CDR3 sequence: CASSLDFAGGRATDTQYF. DNA of the CDR3: TGTGCCAGCAGCTTGGATTTTGCGGGGGGGCGGGCAACAGATACGCAGTATTTT.

The rearrangement uses TRBV12-3 or TRBV12-4 and TRBJ2-7; perhaps TRBD1 as D (6 bases). Trimming cost V 8 bases and J 2 bases, with 13 bases left between them. The CDR3 is made up of 13 amino acids. The CDR3 sequence is CASCLGGPYEQYF. The CDR3 nucleotides read TGTGCCAGCTGCCTTGGGGGCCCCTACGAGCAGTACTTC.

The J gene is TRBJ1-4, the V gene TRBV18; D is undetermined. V was shortened by 3 bases and J by 0 bases, with 8 bases between the two germline ends. Looked up from germline, CDR1 is KGHSH and CDR2 is LQKENI. CDR3 length: 15 residues. The CDR3: CASSPTFATNEKLFF. The CDR3 DNA sequence: TGTGCCAGCTCACCGACATTTGCAACTAATGAAAAACTGTTTTTT.

This chain links TRBV2 with TRBJ2-2, with a weak D call TRBD2 (5 bases). V lost 10 bases and J lost 0, with 18 bases in between. The CDR3 has 16 residues. Germline V gene data show CDR1 as SNHLY and CDR2 as FYNNEI. The CDR3 reads CATEPGRGSNTGELFF. The CDR3 DNA is TGTGCCACCGAACCCGGGCGCGGGTCGAACACCGGGGAGCTGTTTTTT. The complete variable domain, with remaining parts taken from reference TRBV2 and TRBJ2-2, reads EPEVTQTPSHQVTQMGQEVILRCVPISNHLYFYWYRQILGQKVEFLVSFYNNEISEKSEIFDDQFSVERPDGSNFTLKIRSTKLEDSAMYFCATEPGRGSNTGELFFGEGSRLTVL.

The rearrangement uses TRBV6-1 and TRBJ2-5; D might be TRBD1 or TRBD2, each matching 5 bases. V lost 3 bases, J lost 5 bases, and 19 bases lay in between. Germline assignment: CDR1 MNHNS and CDR2 SASEGT. The CDR3 is made up of 16 amino acids. This chain's CDR3 is CASSEKRQSRRETQYF. CDR3 bases: TGTGCCAGCAGTGAGAAACGACAGTCCCGGAGGGAGACCCAGTACTTC.

This clone was seen a single time. The chain carries TRBV9 and TRBJ2-5; tentatively, D is TRBD2 (6 bases). CDR3 length: 15 residues. Trimming pared 0 bases from V and 2 bases from J, leaving 11 bases between. Germline CDR1 reads SGDLS; CDR2 reads YYNGEE. CDR3 protein: CASSVAGGLQETQYF. CDR3 DNA: TGTGCCAGCAGCGTAGCTGGGGGACTGCAAGAGACCCAGTACTTC.

The genes are TRBV12-3 or TRBV12-4 and TRBJ2-7; D is possibly TRBD1 (7 bases). V gave up 2 bases and J gave up 6 bases, with 11 bases separating them. This CDR3 contains 13 residues. This CDR3 is CASSLTGEAEQYF. The CDR3 nucleotides are TGTGCCAGCAGTTTAACAGGGGAGGCCGAGCAGTACTTC.

V gene TRBV18 combines with J gene TRBJ1-4; maybe TRBD1 (5 bases). V gave up 4 bases and J gave up 12 bases, with 15 bases separating them. Germline assignment: CDR1 KGHSH and CDR2 LQKENI. This CDR3 contains 13 residues. The CDR3 DNA follows: TGTGCCAGCTCACTGGGACCGACTAGAGAACTGTTTTTT. This codes for CASSLGPTRELFF.

V gene TRBV6-2 or TRBV6-3 combines with J gene TRBJ1-2, with 9 bases lining up with TRBD1. The CDR3 is made up of 14 amino acids. The V and J ends lost 4 bases and 5 bases, in that order; junction bases with no gene match: 5. Germline CDR1 and CDR2: MNHEY and SVGEGT. CDR3 sequence: CASSWKTGGYGYTF. DNA of the CDR3: TGTGCCAGCAGTTGGAAGACAGGGGGGTATGGCTACACCTTC.

This clone appeared once. V is TRBV12-3 or TRBV12-4 and J is TRBJ2-1; 8 bases match TRBD2. V was pared by 1 base and J by 15 bases, with 5 bases of the junction left unmatched. The CDR3 totals 12 residues. The CDR3 here is CASSLGGTSPFF. For the CDR3, the DNA is TGTGCCAGCAGTTTAGGAGGGACTAGTCCGTTCTTC.

V and J are TRBV9 and TRBJ2-4, with no clear D. This CDR3 is built from 13 residues. V dropped 0 bases and J dropped 9 bases, with 10 bases sitting between them. Germline loops: CDR1 SGDLS, CDR2 YYNGEE. Here the CDR3 DNA reads TGTGCCAGCAGCGTAGAGCCCGCCGGCATTCAGTACTTC. Protein sequence: CASSVEPAGIQYF.

The V call is TRBV12-3 or TRBV12-4, the J call TRBJ2-5; D uncertain. V lost 5 bases to trimming and J lost 0 bases, with 4 bases between them. CDR3 length equals 12 residues. The CDR3 spells CASSPDQETQYF. The CDR3 DNA is TGTGCCAGCAGTCCGGACCAAGAGACCCAGTACTTC.

The chain combines TRBV3-1 (or the pseudogene TRBV3-2) with TRBJ2-5; D is unresolved. In germline, CDR1 is LGHDT, CDR2 YNNKEL (reference sequence). The CDR3 sequence is 13 residues long. V lost 6 bases to trimming and J lost 4 bases, with 12 bases between them. CDR3 nucleotides: TGTGCCAGCAGGGCGTGGGGTTCAGAGACCCAGTACTTC. This gives the protein CASRAWGSETQYF.

The chain couples TRBV27 to TRBJ2-5; 7 bases agree with TRBD2. V was pared by 1 base and J by 5 bases, with 4 bases of the junction left unmatched. This CDR3 is built from 14 residues. CDR1 is MNHEY, CDR2 SMNVEV, per germline (reference sequence). CDR3 residues: CASSLFGGGETQYF. The CDR3 coding sequence is TGTGCCAGCAGTTTATTCGGGGGAGGGGAGACCCAGTACTTC.

The chain carries TRBV2 and TRBJ1-2, with TRBD1 identical over 8 bases. CDR1 and CDR2 from the germline V gene are SNHLY and FYNNEI. There are 13 residues in the CDR3. Trimming cost V 6 bases and J 11 bases; bases outside gene matches: 11. The CDR3 loop is CASSTGGERPYTF. CDR3 DNA: TGTGCCAGCAGCACAGGGGGGGAACGGCCTTACACCTTC.

This clone was counted only a few times. The CDR3 here is CASSYAGSGNTEAFF. CDR3 DNA: TGTGCCAGCAGTTACGCAGGCTCCGGGAACACTGAAGCTTTCTTT. The V and J genes are TRBV6-5 and TRBJ1-1; D call uncertain. This CDR3 spans 15 amino acids. Germline V gives CDR1 MNHEY, CDR2 SVGAGI. Trimming pared 2 bases from V and 1 base from J, leaving 11 bases between.

This chain links TRBV4-3 with TRBJ1-2; 7 bases are a match to TRBD1. Losses at the gene ends were 0 bases for V and 6 bases for J; bases not matched to a gene: 10. This CDR3 has 16 amino acids. Germline lookup yields CDR1 LGHNA and CDR2 YSLEER. The CDR3 coding sequence is TGCGCCAGCAGCCAAGATCGTCGCAGGGGGGCTGATGGCTACACCTTC. Translation gives CASSQDRRRGADGYTF.

Turning to this clone: It is likely a read error, because the conserved phenylalanine at the end of the CDR3 is missing. The DNA is omitted, as the CDR3 cannot be located on it reliably, and the CDR3 follows TCRdb's listing. This chain connects TRBV19 to TRBJ2-7; the DNA was not used to check the table's D call, TRBD1. Including both end residues, the CDR3 is 9 amino acids long. Germline V CDR1 and CDR2: LNHDA, SQIVND (reference sequence). This chain's CDR3 is CASSPRDRQ.

The rearrangement links TRBV4-2 to TRBJ1-2; D remains unclear. The germline CDR1 and CDR2 sequences are LGHNA and YNFKEQ. The CDR3 spans 12 residues. Trimming removed 1 base at V and 3 bases at J, with 3 bases between. CDR3 loop: CASSQADYGYTF. The CDR3 bases are TGTGCCAGCAGCCAAGCCGACTATGGCTACACCTTC.

The J gene is TRBJ1-3, the V gene TRBV5-1; no reliable D call. V gave up 0 bases and J gave up 1 base, with 2 bases separating them. Looked up from germline, CDR1 is SGHRS and CDR2 is YFSETQ. This CDR3 is 13 amino acids long. Here the CDR3 DNA reads TGCGCCAGCAGCTTGGGGTCTGGAAACACCATATATTTT. It yields the protein CASSLGSGNTIYF.

The gene calls are TRBV4-2 and TRBJ1-1; D is ambiguous. The germline V and J ends were trimmed by 2 bases and 1 base, with 14 bases remaining between them. This CDR3 contains 16 residues. Germline CDR1 reads LGHNA; CDR2 reads YNFKEQ. The CDR3 DNA is TGTGCCAGCAGCCAAACGTGGGCAGGTTCGAACACTGAAGCTTTCTTT. It codes for CASSQTWAGSNTEAFF.

J is TRBJ1-2 and V is TRBV18, with a weak D call TRBD1 (5 bases). Trimming took 3 bases from V and 5 from J, leaving 16 bases between them. Germline lookup yields CDR1 KGHSH and CDR2 LQKENI. The CDR3 is 15 residues long. Here the CDR3 DNA reads TGTGCCAGCTCACCGGGGCGTCCTGGTCCTTATGGCTACACCTTC. Its protein is CASSPGRPGPYGYTF.

V usage is TRBV11-3 and J usage is TRBJ1-4; possibly TRBD1 for D (6 bases). V was trimmed by 1 base and J by 4 bases, leaving 10 bases between them. The CDR3 extends over 15 amino acids. The V gene's germline CDR1 is SGHNT and CDR2 YENEEA. This CDR3 reads CASSLGRGLNEKLFF. CDR3 coding DNA: TGTGCCAGCAGCTTAGGACGGGGGCTTAATGAAAAACTGTTTTTT.

The chain uses TRBV7-2 and TRBJ2-5; D uncertain. This CDR3 spans 16 amino acids. From germline, CDR1 is SGHTA and CDR2 FQGNSA. With 4 bases removed from V and 0 bases from J, the gap between germline ends came to 15 bases. This chain's CDR3 is CASSSPPHLYQETQYF. DNA of the CDR3: TGTGCCAGCAGCTCCCCGCCACACTTGTACCAAGAGACCCAGTACTTC. The complete variable domain, with remaining parts taken from reference TRBV7-2 and TRBJ2-5, reads GAGVSQSPSNKVTEKGKDVELRCDPISGHTALYWYRQSLGQGLEFLIYFQGNSAPDKSGLPSDRFSAERTGGSVSTLTIQRTQQEDSAVYLCASSSPPHLYQETQYFGPGTRLLVL.

The CDR3 region is CASTPMGGYASEAFF. The CDR3 DNA reads as TGTGCCAGCACTCCAATGGGGGGTTACGCATCGGAAGCTTTCTTT. The chain joins TRBV7-2 to TRBJ1-1; possibly TRBD1 for D (5 bases). This CDR3 contains 15 residues. The germline CDR1 and CDR2 sequences are SGHTA and FQGNSA. Trimming took off 7 bases at V and 8 bases at J, with 23 bases between the two ends.